Detailed here is one T cell receptor (beta chain). The record originates from a study of T-cell reconstitution after alpha-beta-depleted transplantation in children. Trimming shortened V by 7 bases and J by 3 bases, and 10 bases separated the two germline ends. CDR1 is DFQATT, CDR2 SNEGSKA, per germline (reference sequence). The CDR3 consists of 12 residues. Unique molecular identifiers were incorporated during preparation of the TCRbeta library. TCRdb re-called the PCR reads through MiXCR, storing one row per CDR3 protein. The sample lists roughly 500,000 distinct CDR3 sequences, around 12% occurring once.

The rearrangement links TRBV20-1 to TRBJ2-1, with D perhaps TRBD2 (5 bases). This specimen consisted of PBMCs from the stem cell graft donor, obtained from the stem cell graft. The TCR comes from a human donor who donated a stem cell graft to a child with combined immunodeficiency. Here the CDR3 DNA reads TGCAGTGAAGAGGAGGACTACAATGAGCAGTTCTTC. Encoded protein: CSEEEDYNEQFF.